This TCR beta chain was captured in a study of human T cells and chemical hapten exposure. The trim removed 3 bases at V and 3 bases at J, leaving 4 bases unmatched. The V gene's germline CDR1 is SGHDT and CDR2 YYEEEE. CDR3 size: 15 residues. Using its own MiXCR run on the 5' RACE reads, TCRdb lists one record per CDR3 protein. The top ten clones hold over 2% of a sample with about 81,000 distinct CDR3 sequences, more than 7% of them seen once. This clonotype was detected a few times. RNA extraction used unfractionated whole blood as the source of total RNA. This clonotype was obtained from a male donor in good health. This chain joins TRBV5-6 and TRBJ2-3; 10 nucleotides agree with TRBD1. The CDR3 protein is CASSSRQGATDTQYF. CDR3 in DNA: TGTGCCAGCAGCTCGAGACAGGGGGCAACAGATACGCAGTATTTT.